This T cell receptor (beta chain) was obtained from a study of cytomegalovirus exposure and HLA in healthy donors. This clone came up once. The J segment lost 7 bases and the V segment lost 7 bases, leaving 7 bases of the junction unmatched. Germline V lookup: CDR1 LNHDA, CDR2 SQIVND (reference sequence). The CDR3 runs 13 residues. The PCR was carried out with 60 Vbeta primers and 13 Jbeta primers. Sequencing was performed with immunoSEQ multiplex PCR; in TCRdb, only in-frame clones are kept and a portion is missing. This sample has 100,000 to 130,000 clones, with 65% to 80% found just once. The chain has TRBV19 and TRBJ1-2; 9 bases match TRBD1. The sequenced material came from PBMCs. This clonotype was obtained from a male donor in good health and CMV-seronegative. The CDR3 loop reads CASTYRGQLGYTF. CDR3 in DNA: TGTGCCAGTACCTACAGGGGGCAACTTGGCTACACCTTC.